The text below deals with one T cell receptor (beta chain). Its antigen is unknown. This CDR3 contains 16 residues. Trimming pared 4 bases from V and 5 bases from J, leaving 18 bases between. CDR1 LGHNA and CDR2 YSLEER come from the germline V gene. It was with a sample-barcoded 5' primer and a J-beta primer mix that a second PCR of roughly 6 to 12 cycles was run. Each cDNA molecule received a tag from a template-switch adaptor that had 12 random nucleotides. One entry per CDR3 protein, called by TCRdb with MiXCR from the 5' RACE reads. This repertoire shows 800,000 to 900,000 distinct CDR3 sequences, 62% found once; its top ten account for about 27%. The data originate from a study of blood T cells in healthy people across ages. Study observations and caveats: PBMCs were not sorted, which prevented a conclusive comparison of naive versus antigen-experienced cells.

The clonotype comes from a man aged 25-40 years in good health. This chain joins TRBV4-3 and TRBJ2-4, with D possibly being TRBD2 (7 bases). Sequencing used blood. The CDR3 coding sequence is TGCGCCAGCAGCCCATTGTCGGGGGGCTACGAAAACATTCAGTACTTC. Residues: CASSPLSGGYENIQYF.